The 30 T cell receptor beta chains reported below all come from one sample, sequenced in a study of blood T cell repertoires in COVID-19. The repertoire was sequenced with immunoSEQ multiplex PCR; TCRdb's copy has only in-frame clones and lacks some. The sample records more than 100,000 clones, roughly 84% being singletons. Sequenced input: peripheral blood. Receptor source: a human donor in a cohort sampled during active COVID-19.

The V gene is TRBV29-1, the J gene TRBJ1-1, with 9 bases fitting TRBD1. V lost 5 bases and J lost 2; bases outside the gene matches: 3. The CDR3 runs 13 residues. Germline V gives CDR1 SQVTM, CDR2 ANQGSEA. This chain's CDR3 is CSVTTGGNTEAFF. In DNA, the CDR3 is TGCAGCGTTACGACAGGGGGAAACACTGAAGCTTTCTTT.

The rearrangement links TRBV10-3 to TRBJ2-7; 13 bases line up with TRBD2. CDR3 length equals 17 residues. Germline loops: CDR1 ENHRY, CDR2 SYGVKD. Trimming at V came to 0 bases and at J to 8 bases, leaving 10 bases not matched to a gene. The CDR3, as DNA: TGTGCCATCAGTGAGTCTAGTAGTTGGACTAGCGGGAGCAAGCAGTACTTC. Protein sequence: CAISESSSWTSGSKQYF.

The rearrangement joins TRBV27 to TRBJ2-7; TRBD2 matches 9 bases. V lost 1 base, J lost 2 bases, and 3 bases stayed unmatched. Looked up from germline, CDR1 is MNHEY and CDR2 is SMNVEV (reference sequence). The CDR3 is 15 residues long. In DNA form, the CDR3 reads TGTGCCAGCAGTTTATATCCTAGCGGGACCTACGAGCAGTACTTC. Its protein is CASSLYPSGTYEQYF.

The rearrangement joins TRBV27 to TRBJ2-2, with D perhaps TRBD2 (6 bases). The CDR3 covers 15 residues. Looked up from germline, CDR1 is MNHEY and CDR2 is SMNVEV (reference sequence). V was pared by 3 bases and J by 4 bases, with 12 bases between. This CDR3 reads CASSLTGVGTGELFF. The CDR3 coding sequence is TGTGCCAGCAGTTTGACGGGAGTGGGCACCGGGGAGCTGTTTTTT.

This chain links TRBV5-1 with TRBJ1-4; possibly TRBD1 for D (5 bases). CDR1 is SGHRS, CDR2 YFSETQ, per germline. Deletions cut 0 bases from V and 8 bases from J, with 14 bases between. The length of the CDR3 is 15 residues. The CDR3 loop is CASSLDPGLNEKLFF. As DNA, the CDR3 is TGCGCCAGCAGCTTGGATCCGGGACTAAACGAAAAACTGTTTTTT.

This clone was observed once. The chain combines TRBV7-8 with TRBJ1-5; 9 nucleotides line up with TRBD1. The CDR3 runs to 18 residues. V lost 1 base to trimming and J lost 7 bases; unmatched junction nucleotides: 14. CDR1 SGHVS and CDR2 FQNEAQ come from the germline V gene. CDR3 bases: TGTGCCAGCAGCTTAGTAGGCCGAAACAGGGGGCTAAGGCAGCCCCAGCATTTT. Translation gives CASSLVGRNRGLRQPQHF.

The chain joins TRBV7-2 to TRBJ2-2; D ambiguous. This CDR3 is built from 14 residues. CDR1 and CDR2 from the germline V gene are SGHTA and FQGNSA. Deletions cut 1 base from V and 3 bases from J, with 6 bases between. CDR3 bases: TGTGCCAGCAGCTTAGACAGTTACACCGGGGAGCTGTTTTTT. It is translated as CASSLDSYTGELFF.

The chain employs TRBV19 and TRBJ1-2; no reliable D call. Germline loops: CDR1 LNHDA, CDR2 SQIVND (reference sequence). With 7 bases removed from V and 0 bases from J, the gap between germline ends came to 15 bases. The CDR3 is 15 amino acids. The CDR3 spells CASNGQAGANYGYTF. The CDR3 DNA is TGTGCCAGTAATGGCCAGGCGGGTGCTAACTATGGCTACACCTTC.

The V and J genes are TRBV11-3 and TRBJ2-1, with 10 positions matching TRBD2. The CDR3 covers 15 residues. The V segment lost 4 bases and the J segment 4 bases; nucleotides outside the gene matches: 4. Looked up from germline, CDR1 is SGHNT and CDR2 is YENEEA. The CDR3 is CASSSGTSVYNEQFF. DNA of the CDR3: TGTGCCAGCAGCTCCGGGACTAGCGTATACAATGAGCAGTTCTTC.

The V gene is TRBV7-8, the J gene TRBJ2-7; 7 positions match TRBD1. The germline gives CDR1 SGHVS, CDR2 FQNEAQ. V dropped 8 bases and J dropped 5; count of bases not matched to a gene: 6. The length of the CDR3 is 12 residues. The CDR3 is CASGRQGHEQYF. The CDR3 DNA reads TGTGCCAGCGGAAGACAGGGCCACGAGCAGTACTTC. Full variable domain (remainder filled in from reference TRBV7-8 and TRBJ2-7): GAGVSQSPRYKVAKRGQDVALRCDPISGHVSLFWYQQALGQGPEFLTYFQNEAQLDKSGLPSDRFFAERPEGSVSTLKIQRTQQEDSAVYLCASGRQGHEQYFGPGTRLTVT.

J is TRBJ2-7 and V is TRBV5-1; TRBD1 matches at 10 bases. Germline loops: CDR1 SGHRS, CDR2 YFSETQ. The junction had 3 bases not matched to a gene; V was cut back by 0 bases and J by 3 bases. This CDR3 is built from 15 residues. CDR3 nucleotide sequence: TGCGCCAGCAGCTTGGAAGGGACAGGGGTCTACGAGCAGTACTTC. It translates to CASSLEGTGVYEQYF.

The genes are TRBV5-1 and TRBJ2-7, with 9 bases matching TRBD2. The CDR3 runs 14 residues. The V and J ends lost 5 bases and 2 bases, in that order; junction bases with no gene match: 5. The germline V gene encodes CDR1 SGHRS and CDR2 YFSETQ. Here the CDR3 reads CASRPTSGTYEQYF. DNA of the CDR3: TGCGCCAGCAGGCCGACTAGCGGAACCTACGAGCAGTACTTC.

The chain is built from TRBV28 and TRBJ1-5; no reliable D call. Trimming stripped 3 bases from V and 9 bases from J, with 15 bases between. Germline values: CDR1 MDHEN, CDR2 SYDVKM. The CDR3 sequence is 14 residues long. The CDR3 region is CASSFSVGVSPQHF. For the CDR3, the DNA is TGTGCCAGCAGTTTTTCCGTCGGGGTATCGCCCCAGCATTTT.

DNA for the CDR3: TGCGCCAGCAGCCCCGGGACGTCGGACTACTACAATGAGCAGTTCTTC. Translating it yields CASSPGTSDYYNEQFF. This chain connects TRBV5-1 to TRBJ2-1; possibly TRBD2 for D (6 bases). Trimming left V 4 bases short and J 3 bases short, with 17 bases between. The germline CDR1 and CDR2 sequences are SGHRS and YFSETQ. The CDR3 consists of 16 residues.

This rearrangement joins TRBV14 to TRBJ2-1; no definite D call. This CDR3 spans 10 amino acids. Germline CDR1 and CDR2: SGHDN and FVKESK. Deletions cut 11 bases from V and 5 bases from J, with 7 bases between. The CDR3 sequence is CASGNNEQFF. For the CDR3, the DNA is TGTGCCTCAGGTAACAATGAGCAGTTCTTC. The entire variable domain, with the rest obtained from reference TRBV14 and TRBJ2-1, is as follows: EAGVTQFPSHSVIEKGQTVTLRCDPISGHDNLYWYRRVMGKEIKFLLHFVKESKQDESGMPNNRFLAERTGGTYSTLKVQPAELEDSGVYFCASGNNEQFFGPGTRLTVL.

The chain uses TRBV9 and TRBJ2-1, with 12 bases lining up with TRBD2. There are 15 residues in the CDR3. V shed 4 bases and J 3 bases; nucleotides not matched to a gene: 2. The germline gives CDR1 SGDLS, CDR2 YYNGEE. Written as DNA, the CDR3 is TGTGCCAGCAGCCCTAGCGGGGGGGACTACAATGAGCAGTTCTTC. It codes for CASSPSGGDYNEQFF. Using reference TRBV9 and TRBJ2-1 for the parts outside the CDR3, the full variable domain is DSGVTQTPKHLITATGQRVTLRCSPRSGDLSVYWYQQSLDQGLQFLIQYYNGEERAKGNILERFSAQQFPDLHSELNLSSLELGDSALYFCASSPSGGDYNEQFFGPGTRLTVL.

This sequence joins TRBV6-5 and TRBJ1-2, with D possibly matching TRBD1 (5 bases). Trimming cost V 4 bases and J 1 base, with 10 bases left between them. CDR1 MNHEY and CDR2 SVGAGI come from the germline V gene. There are 14 residues in the CDR3. The CDR3 DNA sequence: TGTGCCAGCAGTTCCGACAGTTTTAACTATGGCTACACCTTC. It specifies CASSSDSFNYGYTF.

This chain connects TRBV9 to TRBJ1-2; 10 nucleotides align to TRBD1. With 3 bases clipped from V and 5 bases from J, the junction kept 7 bases outside the gene matches. The CDR3 runs 15 residues. Per the germline V gene, CDR1 is SGDLS and CDR2 is YYNGEE. The CDR3, as DNA: TGTGCCAGCAGCGAGGGACAGGGGCCGGGGTATGGCTACACCTTC. This encodes CASSEGQGPGYGYTF. The full variable domain, its missing parts supplied by reference TRBV9 and TRBJ1-2, is DSGVTQTPKHLITATGQRVTLRCSPRSGDLSVYWYQQSLDQGLQFLIQYYNGEERAKGNILERFSAQQFPDLHSELNLSSLELGDSALYFCASSEGQGPGYGYTFGSGTRLTVV.

The chain is built from TRBV6-5 and TRBJ1-2; TRBD1 is a possible D gene (5 bases). With 0 bases removed from V and 2 bases from J, the gap between germline ends came to 10 bases. Germline loops: CDR1 MNHEY, CDR2 SVGAGI. This CDR3 contains 15 residues. The CDR3 coding sequence is TGTGCCAGCAGTTACTCGGGGGGGTCAAACTATGGCTACACCTTC. Protein sequence: CASSYSGGSNYGYTF.

The V and J genes are TRBV5-1 and TRBJ1-4; TRBD1 matches at 7 bases. CDR1 SGHRS and CDR2 YFSETQ come from the germline V gene. With V trimmed by 0 bases and J by 8 bases, 4 bases remained unmatched. This CDR3 contains 14 residues. CDR3 coding DNA: TGCGCCAGCAGCTTGGAAGGGGGCGAGGAAAAACTGTTTTTT. Residues: CASSLEGGEEKLFF.

This clone was counted a few times. The chain recombines TRBV5-1 with TRBJ1-2; 7 nucleotides agree with TRBD1. This CDR3 spans 14 amino acids. The germline V gene has CDR1 SGHRS and CDR2 YFSETQ. The trim removed 4 bases at V and 2 bases at J, leaving 5 bases unmatched. The CDR3 nucleotides are TGCGCCAGCAGCCCAAGGGACAGAAACTATGGCTACACCTTC. Residues: CASSPRDRNYGYTF.

The chain is built from TRBV29-1 and TRBJ2-7, with TRBD2 matching over 14 bases. The CDR3 totals 14 residues. V lost 7 bases to trimming and J lost 5 bases; unmatched junction nucleotides: 7. Germline assignment: CDR1 SQVTM and CDR2 ANQGSEA. The CDR3 bases are TGCAGCGCGGGGACTAGCGGGAGTCCCAACGAGCAGTACTTC. It codes for CSAGTSGSPNEQYF.

The rearrangement joins TRBV3-1 (or the pseudogene TRBV3-2) to TRBJ2-7; 7 bases align to TRBD1. Germline values: CDR1 LGHDT, CDR2 YNNKEL (reference sequence). V was clipped by 4 bases and J by 9 bases; unmatched bases: 12. The CDR3 totals 14 residues. The CDR3 protein is CASSRSIGQAGQYF. DNA of the CDR3: TGTGCCAGCAGCCGATCGATTGGACAGGCCGGGCAGTACTTC.

V and J are TRBV6-6 and TRBJ1-2, with TRBD1 identical over 7 bases. Unmatched junction bases numbered 13, after V lost 5 bases and J lost 1 base. Germline V lookup: CDR1 MNHNY, CDR2 SVGAGI (reference sequence). The CDR3 is 17 residues long. The CDR3 protein is CASSPVPGAGGNYGYTF. CDR3 sequence (DNA): TGTGCCAGCAGTCCAGTCCCGGGGGCAGGGGGTAACTATGGCTACACCTTC.

This chain uses TRBV2 with TRBJ2-1; tentatively, D is TRBD2 (6 bases). Per germline, CDR1 SNHLY and CDR2 FYNNEI. The CDR3 has 15 amino acids. V shed 2 bases and J shed 7 bases, with 15 bases lying between them. The CDR3 nucleotides read TGTGCCAGCAGTGAAAATCGGGGGACGGGGAATGAGCAGTTCTTC. Translated: CASSENRGTGNEQFF.

This chain links TRBV19 with TRBJ2-4; the match to TRBD1 covers 9 bases. There are 16 residues in the CDR3. CDR1 LNHDA and CDR2 SQIVND come from the germline V gene (reference sequence). V was clipped by 1 base and J by 1 base; unmatched bases: 2. CDR3: CASSIVGQGAKNIQYF. In DNA form, the CDR3 reads TGTGCCAGTAGTATAGTCGGACAGGGGGCCAAAAACATTCAGTACTTC. Filled out from reference TRBV19 and TRBJ2-4, the complete variable domain reads DGGITQSPKYLFRKEGQNVTLSCEQNLNHDAMYWYRQDPGQGLRLIYYSQIVNDFQKGDIAEGYSVSREKKESFPLTVTSAQKNPTAFYLCASSIVGQGAKNIQYFGAGTRLSVL.

This clone was seen a single time. The chain has TRBV6-5 and TRBJ2-2; 8 bases map to TRBD2. V lost 1 base, J lost 1 base, and 2 bases stayed unmatched. The CDR3 loop spans 16 amino acids. CDR1 is MNHEY and CDR2 is SVGAGI in the germline V gene. The CDR3 bases are TGTGCCAGCAGTTACTTTACTAGCGGGAACACCGGGGAGCTGTTTTTT. Protein product: CASSYFTSGNTGELFF.

The chain uses TRBV28 and TRBJ1-2, with D hard to call. Looked up from germline, CDR1 is MDHEN and CDR2 is SYDVKM. The CDR3 runs 14 residues. Trimming left V 1 base short and J 2 bases short, with 8 bases between. DNA for the CDR3: TGTGCCAGCAGTTTATTTTTACGGAACTATGGCTACACCTTC. It yields the protein CASSLFLRNYGYTF.

This chain joins TRBV7-9 and TRBJ2-5; unclear D gene. In germline, CDR1 is SEHNR, CDR2 FQNEAQ (reference sequence). Trimming shortened V by 1 base and J by 2 bases, and 11 bases separated the two germline ends. This CDR3 comprises 15 residues. The CDR3 bases are TGTGCCAGCAGCTTAGTACCCGCCCAGCAAGAGACCCAGTACTTC. This encodes CASSLVPAQQETQYF.

The chain employs TRBV29-1 and TRBJ2-3, with 12 bases aligning to TRBD2. Trimming cost V 2 bases and J 6 bases; bases outside gene matches: 3. Germline-derived CDR1 and CDR2 are SQVTM and ANQGSEA. The CDR3 consists of 14 residues. CDR3 nucleotides: TGCAGCGTTGAACTAGCGGGGGGGCCCGATACGCAGTATTTT. Protein product: CSVELAGGPDTQYF.